These T cell receptor beta chains were read from a single sample in a study of blood T cell repertoires in COVID-19. This table comes from immunoSEQ multiplex PCR, and its TCRdb copy is limited to in-frame clones, with some not included. The table lists approximately 160,000 clones, about four fifths of them singletons, with approximately 11% in the top ten. The sample was peripheral blood. All receptors come from a man in his fifties or sixties with active or convalescent COVID-19. Each CDR3 is given with its conserved first and last residue. A D gene is named only where the DNA matches it firmly. Size is stated for part of the rows, as once, few or many counts, or as a class when the clone is expanded.

d_call	v_call	clone_size	j_call	cdr3_aa	cdr3_nt
TRBD1	TRBV7-6	NA	TRBJ2-7	CASSLRDRGLYEQYF	TGTGCCAGCAGCCTTCGGGACAGGGGATTATACGAGCAGTACTTC
TRBD2	TRBV7-3	NA	TRBJ2-5	CASSSFPGLAGEETQYF	TGTGCCAGCAGCTCGTTTCCGGGACTAGCGGGGGAGGAGACCCAGTACTTC
NA	TRBV5-1	NA	TRBJ2-7	CASSIGGRDEQYF	TGCGCCAGCAGCATAGGAGGGCGGGACGAGCAGTACTTC
NA	TRBV6-5	NA	TRBJ2-2	CVVRSTGELFF	TGTGTCGTTCGGAGCACCGGGGAGCTGTTTTTT
NA	TRBV5-4	few	TRBJ1-5	CASSFLPGGNQPQHF	TGTGCCAGCAGCTTCCTTCCGGGTGGCAATCAGCCCCAGCATTTT
NA	TRBV7-2	NA	TRBJ2-1	CASSLHGGGGRGQFF	TGTGCCAGCAGCTTACACGGTGGGGGGGGCCGCGGGCAGTTCTTC
TRBD2	TRBV4-1	NA	TRBJ2-2	CASSQDDSGRGTGELFF	TGCGCCAGCAGCCAAGATGATAGCGGGAGAGGCACCGGGGAGCTGTTTTTT
TRBD1	TRBV5-1	NA	TRBJ2-1	CASSRLGQGNGYEQFF	TGCGCCAGCAGCCGCTTAGGACAGGGGAATGGATATGAGCAGTTCTTC
TRBD2	TRBV18	NA	TRBJ2-7	CASSRPSGSSYEQYF	TGTGCCAGCTCACGACCTAGCGGTAGCTCCTACGAGCAGTACTTC
TRBD2	TRBV5-1	NA	TRBJ2-7	CASSSNPSGGANEQYF	TGCGCCAGCAGCTCGAATCCTAGCGGGGGGGCCAACGAGCAGTACTTC
NA	TRBV6-1	NA	TRBJ2-7	CASSEGLRSSYEQYF	TGTGCCAGCAGTGAGGGCCTTCGGTCCTCCTACGAGCAGTACTTC
NA	TRBV23-1	NA	TRBJ2-2	CASSPGTPGDSNTGELFF	TGCGCCAGCAGTCCCGGGACACCGGGTGACTCGAACACCGGGGAGCTGTTTTTT
NA	TRBV9	NA	TRBJ1-1	CASSRSGGRMNTEAFF	TGTGCCAGCAGCCGTAGCGGGGGGCGCATGAACACTGAAGCTTTCTTT
NA	TRBV2	NA	TRBJ1-6	CASDGAGNSPLHF	TGTGCCAGCGATGGCGCGGGAAATTCACCCCTCCACTTT
TRBD1	TRBV5-1	NA	TRBJ1-1	CASSGMTGVAEAFF	TGCGCCAGCAGCGGGATGACAGGGGTGGCTGAAGCTTTCTTT
NA	TRBV13	NA	TRBJ1-4	CASSLGGRGEKLFF	TGTGCCAGCAGCTTGGGAGGTAGGGGTGAAAAACTGTTTTTT
TRBD2	TRBV18	NA	TRBJ2-7	CASSQLAGSSYEQYF	TGTGCCAGCTCACAATTAGCGGGCAGCTCCTACGAGCAGTACTTC
TRBD1	TRBV10-3	NA	TRBJ1-1	CAISPGQGNKATEAFF	TGTGCCATCAGCCCGGGACAGGGAAATAAGGCCACTGAAGCTTTCTTT
TRBD1	TRBV5-6	NA	TRBJ2-7	CASSWDRGGEQYF	TGTGCCAGCAGCTGGGACAGGGGAGGTGAGCAGTACTTC
NA	TRBV7-9	NA	TRBJ1-4	CASSQEGLRHEKLFF	TGTGCCAGCAGCCAGGAGGGTCTACGGCATGAAAAACTGTTTTTT
TRBD1	TRBV2	once	TRBJ2-7	CASSEIGTGDYEQYF	TGTGCCAGCAGTGAGATCGGGACAGGGGATTACGAGCAGTACTTC
NA	TRBV19	NA	TRBJ1-5	CASTTQSSNQPQHF	TGTGCCAGTACCACACAGAGTAGCAATCAGCCCCAGCATTTT
NA	TRBV11-3	NA	TRBJ2-1	CASSFRGADEQFF	TGTGCCAGCAGCTTCAGGGGTGCGGATGAGCAGTTCTTC
TRBD1	TRBV28	NA	TRBJ1-4	CASSLIGQGSEKLFF	TGTGCCAGCAGTTTAATAGGACAGGGGTCAGAAAAACTGTTTTTT
TRBD2	TRBV18	NA	TRBJ2-4	CASSPGGVIAKNIQYF	TGTGCCAGCTCCCCCGGGGGGGTTATAGCCAAAAACATTCAGTACTTC
TRBD1	TRBV6-1	NA	TRBJ1-5	CASSEAFTGDHQPQHF	TGTGCCAGCAGTGAAGCCTTCACAGGGGATCATCAGCCCCAGCATTTT
NA	TRBV2	NA	TRBJ2-1	CASSDGTYNEQFF	TGTGCCAGCAGTGACGGGACATACAATGAGCAGTTCTTC
NA	TRBV3-1/TRBV3-2	NA	TRBJ1-2	CASSHSYGYTF	TGTGCCAGCAGCCACAGCTATGGCTACACCTTC
TRBD2	TRBV7-6	NA	TRBJ2-7	CASSSPGLEGLEQYF	TGTGCCAGCAGCTCCCCGGGACTAGAAGGGCTCGAGCAGTACTTC
NA	TRBV7-9	NA	TRBJ1-2	CASSFEGGDGYTF	TGTGCCAGCAGCTTCGAAGGCGGAGATGGCTACACCTTC
NA	TRBV19	NA	TRBJ2-3	CASKEQAGTDTQYF	TGTGCCAGTAAAGAGCAGGCCGGCACAGATACGCAGTATTTT
NA	TRBV6-5	NA	TRBJ2-7	CASKGAAPEQYF	TGTGCCAGCAAAGGGGCCGCGCCCGAGCAGTACTTC
NA	TRBV23-1	NA	TRBJ2-7	CASRRIVGGSYEQYF	TGCGCCAGCAGGAGGATTGTGGGGGGAAGCTACGAGCAGTACTTC
TRBD2	TRBV19	once	TRBJ2-2	CASSILAGADGELFF	TGTGCCAGTAGTATCCTAGCGGGAGCGGACGGGGAGCTGTTTTTT
TRBD2	TRBV20-1	once	TRBJ2-1	CSASPSGGTYNEQFF	TGCAGTGCTAGTCCTAGCGGGGGAACTTACAATGAGCAGTTCTTC
TRBD1	TRBV24-1	NA	TRBJ1-2	CATSGTGTGGAYGYTF	TGTGCCACCAGTGGTACCGGGACAGGGGGCGCCTATGGCTACACCTTC
TRBD2	TRBV7-9	NA	TRBJ2-7	CASSFTGGPAEQYF	TGTGCCAGCAGCTTTACGGGGGGGCCCGCCGAGCAGTACTTC
NA	TRBV6-5	NA	TRBJ1-1	CASRVSDISGIEAFF	TGTGCCAGCAGGGTCTCTGACATATCGGGAATTGAAGCTTTCTTT
TRBD1	TRBV7-2	once	TRBJ2-7	CASSPSVKGAYEQYF	TGTGCCAGCAGCCCCTCGGTTAAGGGGGCTTACGAGCAGTACTTC
TRBD1	TRBV3-1/TRBV3-2	NA	TRBJ1-2	CASSPGQVGGYTF	TGTGCCAGCAGCCCCGGACAGGTTGGGGGCTACACCTTC
NA	TRBV4-1	many	TRBJ2-1	CASSPGLLGNEQFF	TGCGCCAGCAGCCCCGGACTCCTAGGCAATGAGCAGTTCTTC
NA	TRBV11-1	NA	TRBJ2-7	CASSNTRYGQGYEQYF	TGTGCCAGCAGCAACACCAGATACGGGCAGGGCTACGAGCAGTACTTC
TRBD2	TRBV11-2	NA	TRBJ2-1	CASSGLAGYNEQFF	TGTGCCAGCAGCGGGCTAGCGGGATACAATGAGCAGTTCTTC
NA	TRBV2	NA	TRBJ2-7	CASTASPRYEQYF	TGTGCCAGCACGGCTAGTCCCCGCTACGAGCAGTACTTC
TRBD1	TRBV7-8	NA	TRBJ1-2	CASSDDRADYGYTF	TGTGCCAGCAGCGACGACAGGGCGGACTATGGCTACACCTTC
TRBD2	TRBV5-4	NA	TRBJ2-7	CASSLTSGRAYEQYF	TGTGCCAGCAGCTTGACTAGCGGGAGGGCCTACGAGCAGTACTTC
NA	TRBV7-8	NA	TRBJ1-1	CASSAGGNTEAFF	TGTGCCAGCAGCGCGGGGGGGAACACTGAAGCTTTCTTT
NA	TRBV10-3	few	TRBJ2-7	CAISDLYEQYF	TGTGCCATCAGTGACCTCTACGAGCAGTACTTC
TRBD1	TRBV11-2	few	TRBJ1-6	CASSLGQGPASPLHF	TGTGCCAGCAGCTTAGGACAGGGGCCCGCTTCACCCCTCCACTTT
TRBD2	TRBV11-2	NA	TRBJ2-3	CASSGAGGPADTQYF	TGTGCCAGCAGCGGGGCGGGGGGCCCGGCAGATACGCAGTATTTT
TRBD1	TRBV19	NA	TRBJ1-1	CASSIPGRQGSEAFF	TGTGCCAGTAGTATCCCCGGGAGACAGGGATCTGAAGCTTTCTTT
TRBD1	TRBV7-2	NA	TRBJ2-3	CASSVLNRGNTQYF	TGTGCCAGCAGCGTTTTAAACAGGGGAAATACGCAGTATTTT
TRBD2	TRBV19	few	TRBJ2-7	CASSATGGYEQYF	TGTGCCAGTAGTGCCACGGGGGGGTACGAGCAGTACTTC
TRBD1	TRBV3-1/TRBV3-2	NA	TRBJ2-4	CASSLQQTGTGWGNIQYF	TGTGCCAGCAGCCTACAACAAACCGGGACAGGGTGGGGAAACATTCAGTACTTC
NA	TRBV6-5	NA	TRBJ1-6	CASKGAGNNSPLHF	TGTGCCAGCAAGGGAGCTGGCAATAATTCACCCCTCCACTTT